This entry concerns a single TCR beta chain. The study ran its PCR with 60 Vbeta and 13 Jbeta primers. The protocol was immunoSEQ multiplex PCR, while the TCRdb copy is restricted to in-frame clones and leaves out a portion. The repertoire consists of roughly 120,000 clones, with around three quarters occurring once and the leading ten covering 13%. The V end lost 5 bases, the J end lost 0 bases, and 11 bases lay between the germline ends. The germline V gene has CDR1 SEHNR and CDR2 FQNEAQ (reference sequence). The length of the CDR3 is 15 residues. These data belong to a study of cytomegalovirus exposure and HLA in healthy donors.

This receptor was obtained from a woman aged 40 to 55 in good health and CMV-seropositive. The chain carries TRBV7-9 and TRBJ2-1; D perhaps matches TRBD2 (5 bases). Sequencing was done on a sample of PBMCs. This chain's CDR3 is CASSPLRDSYNEQFF. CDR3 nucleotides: TGTGCCAGCAGCCCTCTACGGGACTCCTACAATGAGCAGTTCTTC.